This TCR beta chain was profiled in a study of identical twins. One entry per CDR3 protein results from TCRdb running MiXCR on the 5' RACE reads. Of 700,000 or so distinct CDR3 sequences in the sample, around 8.6% are singletons; the top ten hold roughly 0.97%. The table lists this clonotype with many counts. V was shortened by 1 base and J by 4 bases, with 8 bases between the two germline ends. Looked up from germline, CDR1 is SGHTA and CDR2 is FQGNSA. The CDR3 loop spans 14 amino acids. These same records also appear under a second study, on yellow fever vaccine responses in identical twins.

The chain links TRBV7-2 to TRBJ2-1; a weak D match, TRBD1 (6 bases). Sequences were obtained from PBMCs. The clonotype was recovered from a young woman in good health. The CDR3 reads CASSLGTEYNEQFF. In DNA, the CDR3 is TGTGCCAGCAGCTTAGGGACAGAATACAATGAGCAGTTCTTC.